Following are 15 T cell receptor beta chains from one sample sequenced in a study of response to subunit inactivated influenza vaccine. TCRdb reprocessed the RT-PCR reads via MiXCR and lists one record per CDR3 protein. The sample yields hundreds of thousands of distinct CDR3 sequences, 7.6% seen once. The sequencing used PBMCs from blood, collected around 2 years after vaccination. Receptor source: a man in his fifties or sixties who received an inactivated influenza vaccine.

This clonotype occurred many times. This chain joins TRBV12-3 or TRBV12-4 and TRBJ2-1; no definite D call. The CDR3 loop spans 14 amino acids. The germline V and J ends were trimmed by 3 bases and 12 bases, with 18 bases remaining between them. CDR3 nucleotides: TGTGCCAGCAGTTTCCCCGGACCAGTATCAGGGCAGTTCTTC. This codes for CASSFPGPVSGQFF.

This clonotype was observed a handful of times. This chain joins TRBV20-1 and TRBJ2-1; a possible D gene is TRBD2 (5 bases). This CDR3 has 15 residues. With 3 bases removed from V and 8 bases from J, the gap between germline ends came to 20 bases. Germline V gives CDR1 DFQATT, CDR2 SNEGSKA (reference sequence). The CDR3 is CSASGITRGRDEQFF. CDR3 sequence (DNA): TGCAGTGCTAGCGGGATAACGCGAGGGCGGGATGAGCAGTTCTTC.

This sequence joins TRBV12-3 or TRBV12-4 and TRBJ2-7; 10 positions match TRBD1. CDR3 size: 14 residues. J gave up 4 bases and V 7 bases, and 7 bases lay outside the gene matches. DNA of the CDR3: TGTGCCAGCAACCCAGGACAGGGGGTGTACGAGCAGTACTTC. This gives the protein CASNPGQGVYEQYF.

This clonotype came up many times. J is TRBJ2-5 and V is TRBV5-1; TRBD2 is a possible D gene (6 bases). Between the trimmed V and J ends, which lost 4 bases and 2 bases, there was a span of 18 bases. Germline V gene sequence: CDR1 SGHRS, CDR2 YFSETQ. The CDR3 loop spans 16 amino acids. The CDR3 loop reads CASSPPLSSGQETQYF. The CDR3 DNA follows: TGCGCCAGCAGCCCACCTCTAAGTAGCGGACAAGAGACCCAGTACTTC.

This rearrangement joins TRBV11-2 to TRBJ1-3; D gene unclear. The length of the CDR3 is 17 residues. Trimming left V 3 bases short and J 2 bases short, with 17 bases between. Germline CDR1 is SGHAT and CDR2 is FQNNGV. CDR3 DNA sequence: TGTGCCAGCAGCTTGAAAAGAGGGAACTCAGCTGGAAACACCATATATTTT. This translates into CASSLKRGNSAGNTIYF.

The chain joins TRBV24-1 to TRBJ1-5; weak D call: TRBD1 (6 bases). CDR1 and CDR2 from the germline V gene are KGHDR and SFDVKD. Trimming removed 4 bases from V and 3 bases from J, with 9 bases in between. The CDR3 spans 14 residues. Written as DNA, the CDR3 is TGTGCCACCAGTGACAGGACAGTCAATCAGCCCCAGCATTTT. It encodes CATSDRTVNQPQHF.

The chain links TRBV10-2 to TRBJ2-3; possible D gene TRBD1, 6 bases. The CDR3 runs to 16 residues. CDR1 WSHSY and CDR2 SAAADI come from the germline V gene. V was clipped by 3 bases and J by 0 bases, with 13 bases between them. In nucleotides, the CDR3 is TGCGCCAGCAGTGAAGACAGGTTAACTAGCACAGATACGCAGTATTTT. Its protein is CASSEDRLTSTDTQYF.

This clonotype was detected a few times. The rearrangement links TRBV7-6 to TRBJ2-2; D is uncertain. The CDR3 length is 15 residues. V was pared by 5 bases and J by 0 bases, with 10 bases between. Per the germline V gene, CDR1 is SGHVS and CDR2 is FNYEAQ. This CDR3 is CASSPRATNTGELFF. CDR3 nucleotide sequence: TGTGCCAGCAGCCCTAGGGCCACGAACACCGGGGAGCTGTTTTTT.

This clonotype was detected many times. J is TRBJ1-1 and V is TRBV20-1; D is possibly TRBD1 (6 bases). The CDR3 is made up of 14 amino acids. Trimming cost V 0 bases and J 4 bases, with 12 bases left between them. Germline CDR1 and CDR2: DFQATT and SNEGSKA (reference sequence). CDR3 region: CSAREGGPSTEAFF. In nucleotides, the CDR3 is TGCAGTGCTAGAGAGGGGGGCCCCTCCACTGAAGCTTTCTTT.

This clonotype came up a few times. The chain carries TRBV20-1 and TRBJ2-7; the match to TRBD1 covers 10 bases. Germline trimming cut 1 base from V and 5 bases from J; bases unmatched to any gene: 11. This CDR3 has 16 amino acids. The germline CDR1 and CDR2 sequences are DFQATT and SNEGSKA (reference sequence). DNA of the CDR3: TGCAGTGCTAGAGCTCCTACGACAGGGGGCTACCACGAGCAGTACTTC. This translates into CSARAPTTGGYHEQYF.

This clonotype was counted many times. The chain has TRBV12-3 or TRBV12-4 and TRBJ2-7, with a weak D call TRBD1 (6 bases). V shed 6 bases and J shed 9 bases, with 15 bases lying between them. The CDR3 has 12 amino acids. The CDR3 loop is CASSPSGVRQYF. The CDR3 DNA is TGTGCCAGCAGCCCCTCAGGGGTTAGGCAGTACTTC.

The table lists this clonotype with many counts. The rearrangement joins TRBV20-1 to TRBJ2-3, with TRBD2 matching 7 bases. CDR1 is DFQATT and CDR2 is SNEGSKA in the germline V gene (reference sequence). This CDR3 region has 15 residues. Losses at the gene ends were 3 bases for V and 2 bases for J; bases not matched to a gene: 8. The CDR3 spells CSASRWEGPTDTQYF. In DNA, the CDR3 is TGCAGTGCTAGTCGGTGGGAGGGCCCCACAGATACGCAGTATTTT.

On this clonotype: One base away lies a much larger clone, so this may be a sequencing read error. The J gene is TRBJ2-4, the V gene TRBV29-1; TRBD2 aligns across 8 bases. CDR3 size: 15 residues. Germline values: CDR1 SQVTM, CDR2 ANQGSEA. V was clipped by 2 bases and J by 3 bases; unmatched bases: 6. The CDR3 region has the DNA TGCAGCGTTGAAAAATTGGGACTAGGCAAAAACATTCAGTACTTC. The encoded protein is CSVEKLGLGKNIQYF.

The chain carries TRBV2 and TRBJ1-5; TRBD1 might be the D (6 bases). V lost 4 bases to trimming and J lost 4 bases, with 11 bases between them. The CDR3 has 14 amino acids. Per the germline V gene, CDR1 is SNHLY and CDR2 is FYNNEI. Written as DNA, the CDR3 is TGTGCCAGCAGTGTAGAGGGGGTTAATCAGCCCCAGCATTTT. This translates into CASSVEGVNQPQHF.

In this sample, this clonotype turned up many times. This chain links TRBV20-1 with TRBJ2-1; tentative D call: TRBD2 (6 bases). The germline V gene encodes CDR1 DFQATT and CDR2 SNEGSKA (reference sequence). The CDR3 is 13 amino acids. V lost 3 bases and J 0 bases, leaving 6 bases between the germline ends. This chain's CDR3 is CSASSGSYNEQFF. The DNA for the CDR3 is TGCAGTGCTAGTAGCGGCTCCTACAATGAGCAGTTCTTC.